The 28 T cell receptor beta chains below all came from one sample that was sequenced in a study of T-cell memory formation after mild COVID-19. TCRdb reprocessed the 5' RACE reads via MiXCR and lists one record per CDR3 protein. The repertoire consists of fewer than 200,000 distinct CDR3 sequences, with over 20% occurring once and the leading ten covering roughly 23%. The material sequenced was PBMCs or a T cell subset sorted from them (not recorded which). The source of these receptors is an adult woman who had mild COVID-19 (a few samples of this study predate the infection). Cell type and time point are not known.

V usage is TRBV18 and J usage is TRBJ2-7, with 10 positions matching TRBD2. V shed 6 bases, J shed 3 bases, and the junction held 14 bases outside the gene matches. The germline CDR1 and CDR2 sequences are KGHSH and LQKENI. The CDR3 spans 17 residues. CDR3 protein: CASSLRAGGLPYYEQYF. For the CDR3, the DNA is TGTGCCAGCTCCCTGCGAGCGGGGGGGCTCCCCTACTACGAGCAGTACTTC.

This clonotype appeared a few times. The chain is built from TRBV30 and TRBJ1-1; D is possibly TRBD1 (5 bases). CDR1 is GTSNPN, CDR2 SVGIG, per germline (reference sequence). This CDR3 spans 10 amino acids. V was trimmed by 5 bases and J by 8 bases, leaving 9 bases between them. The DNA of the CDR3 is TGTGCCTGGCAGGGATTGGAAGCTTTCTTT. This sequence encodes CAWQGLEAFF.

This clonotype was found a few times. This chain connects TRBV6-6 to TRBJ2-7; 7 bases match TRBD2. Per germline, CDR1 MNHNY and CDR2 SVGAGI (reference sequence). This CDR3 region has 15 residues. The J segment lost 1 base and the V segment lost 1 base, leaving 4 bases of the junction unmatched. CDR3 DNA sequence: TGTGCCAGCAGTTACTTTCTGGGAGGGTCCTACGAGCAGTACTTC. Translating gives CASSYFLGGSYEQYF.

The chain links TRBV18 to TRBJ2-2; tentatively, D is TRBD1 (6 bases). Per germline, CDR1 KGHSH and CDR2 LQKENI. This CDR3 region has 14 residues. The V end lost 5 bases, the J end lost 2 bases, and 9 bases lay between the germline ends. The DNA of the CDR3 is TGTGCCAGCTCAGTCGGGACAAACACCGGGGAGCTGTTTTTT. The encoded protein is CASSVGTNTGELFF.

The gene calls are TRBV7-9 and TRBJ2-7; the D call may be TRBD1 or TRBD2 (5 bases each). The CDR3 totals 15 residues. Trimming took 5 bases from V and 5 from J, leaving 19 bases between them. Looked up from germline, CDR1 is SEHNR and CDR2 is FQNEAQ (reference sequence). CDR3 nucleotide sequence: TGTGCCAGCAGCCCAGTCGGTTCCCTGGGGGACGAGCAGTACTTC. Residues: CASSPVGSLGDEQYF.

J is TRBJ2-7 and V is TRBV29-1, with a tentative D call TRBD2 (6 bases). CDR1 is SQVTM, CDR2 ANQGSEA, per germline. CDR3 length: 12 residues. Between the trimmed V and J ends, which lost 6 bases and 3 bases, there was a span of 12 bases. CDR3 sequence (DNA): TGCAGCGTGTTGTCGGGAGTCTACGAGCAGTACTTC. This translates into CSVLSGVYEQYF.

Only a few counts were recorded for this clonotype. The chain has TRBV5-5 and TRBJ2-7; D is unclear. V was cut by 2 bases and J by 3 bases, with 12 bases left in between. There are 14 residues in the CDR3. Germline assignment: CDR1 SGHKS and CDR2 YYEKEE (reference sequence). The CDR3 coding sequence is TGTGCCAGCAGCTTTCAACGAGACCTCTACGAGCAGTACTTC. Translation gives CASSFQRDLYEQYF.

The chain links TRBV5-1 to TRBJ1-5; 11 nucleotides align to TRBD1. V shed 4 bases, J shed 4 bases, and the junction held 10 bases outside the gene matches. Germline V gene data show CDR1 as SGHRS and CDR2 as YFSETQ. The CDR3 runs to 17 residues. The CDR3 bases are TGCGCCAGCAGCAATGGACAGGGGGCTCTTGAAAATCAGCCCCAGCATTTT. Its protein is CASSNGQGALENQPQHF.

This clonotype was counted between two and nine times. The rearrangement joins TRBV5-6 to TRBJ2-1, with 8 bases fitting TRBD2. The V and J ends lost 4 bases and 4 bases, in that order; junction bases with no gene match: 1. The germline CDR1 and CDR2 sequences are SGHDT and YYEEEE. The CDR3 totals 13 residues. The CDR3 nucleotides read TGTGCCAGCAGCCCGGGAGGGTACAATGAGCAGTTCTTC. This sequence encodes CASSPGGYNEQFF.

This clonotype showed up just a few times. The CDR3 DNA reads as TGTGCCAGCAGCGATCCCGACACGACAGATACGCAGTATTTT. This sequence encodes CASSDPDTTDTQYF. The rearrangement joins TRBV7-3 to TRBJ2-3; D is unresolved. With 5 bases removed from V and 3 bases from J, the gap between germline ends came to 12 bases. From germline, CDR1 is SGHTA and CDR2 FQGTGA. This CDR3 region has 14 residues. The full variable domain, rest sourced from reference TRBV7-3 and TRBJ2-3, is GAGVSQTPSNKVTEKGKYVELRCDPISGHTALYWYRQSLGQGPEFLIYFQGTGAADDSGLPNDRFFAVRPEGSVSTLKIQRTERGDSAVYLCASSDPDTTDTQYFGPGTRLTVL.

This clonotype was picked up a small number of times. The chain links TRBV6-5 to TRBJ2-1, with TRBD2 matching over 7 bases. Germline values: CDR1 MNHEY, CDR2 SVGAGI. Trimming removed 6 bases from V and 0 bases from J; junction bases left unmatched: 11. This CDR3 is built from 17 residues. CDR3 residues: CASSPNLAASSYNEQFF. The CDR3 DNA reads as TGTGCCAGCAGCCCCAACCTAGCGGCGAGCTCCTACAATGAGCAGTTCTTC.

This rearrangement joins TRBV7-9 to TRBJ2-5, with D possibly being TRBD1 or TRBD2 (5 bases each). The CDR3 contains 12 residues. The germline V and J ends were trimmed by 4 bases and 9 bases, with 12 bases remaining between them. Germline V gene sequence: CDR1 SEHNR, CDR2 FQNEAQ (reference sequence). The CDR3 spells CASSSRDPAQYF. The CDR3 coding sequence is TGTGCCAGCAGCTCAAGGGACCCAGCCCAGTACTTC.

V is TRBV30 and J is TRBJ2-7, with D possibly TRBD2 on 5 matching bases. This CDR3 comprises 13 residues. V lost 3 bases and J 2 bases, leaving 11 bases between the germline ends. CDR1 and CDR2 (germline): GTSNPN, SVGIG (reference sequence). The CDR3 region has the DNA TGTGCCTGGAGCGACACCGGGACCTACGAGCAGTACTTC. Protein sequence: CAWSDTGTYEQYF.

The chain has TRBV7-6 and TRBJ2-5; no definite D call. The CDR3 is 13 residues long. Deletions cut 5 bases from V and 2 bases from J, with 9 bases between. The germline V gene has CDR1 SGHVS and CDR2 FNYEAQ. Here the CDR3 DNA reads TGTGCCAGCAGCCCCCCCTCACAAGAGACCCAGTACTTC. This encodes CASSPPSQETQYF. Full variable domain (missing parts from reference TRBV7-6 and TRBJ2-5): GAGVSQSPRYKVTKRGQDVALRCDPISGHVSLYWYRQALGQGPEFLTYFNYEAQQDKSGLPNDRFSAERPEGSISTLTIQRTEQRDSAMYRCASSPPSQETQYFGPGTRLLVL.

This clonotype has a handful of counts. J is TRBJ2-7 and V is TRBV19, with D perhaps matching TRBD1 (6 bases). The germline CDR1 and CDR2 sequences are LNHDA and SQIVND (reference sequence). The V gene lost 3 bases and the J gene lost 5 bases, with 14 bases spanning the gap. The CDR3 contains 14 residues. The CDR3 DNA reads as TGTGCCAGTAGTATGGCCCAGGGGAACCACGAGCAGTACTTC. Translating gives CASSMAQGNHEQYF.

This clonotype was seen many times. This chain links TRBV7-9 with TRBJ2-5, with D possibly TRBD2 on 6 matching bases. This CDR3 contains 13 residues. Germline values: CDR1 SEHNR, CDR2 FQNEAQ (reference sequence). Trimming took 3 bases from V and 1 from J, leaving 6 bases between them. The CDR3 sequence: CASSFSGQETQYF. In nucleotides, the CDR3 is TGTGCCAGCAGCTTTAGCGGCCAAGAGACCCAGTACTTC.

This clonotype was observed a handful of times. This chain joins TRBV4-2 and TRBJ1-1, with TRBD1 as a possible D gene (5 bases). V shed 4 bases and J shed 6 bases, with 12 bases lying between them. The V gene's germline CDR1 is LGHNA and CDR2 YNFKEQ. CDR3 size: 13 residues. The CDR3 reads CASSPDWGPEAFF. The CDR3 region has the DNA TGTGCCAGCAGCCCAGATTGGGGACCTGAAGCTTTCTTT.

The genes are TRBV12-5 and TRBJ1-1; D is unclear. Trimming took 1 base from V and 0 from J, leaving 3 bases between them. The CDR3 spans 13 residues. Germline CDR1 LGHNT, CDR2 FRNRAP. CDR3 in DNA: TGTGCTAGTGGTTTGGGTGTGAACACTGAAGCTTTCTTT. It translates to CASGLGVNTEAFF.

This chain connects TRBV5-1 to TRBJ2-7, with TRBD2 as a possible D gene (5 bases). This CDR3 spans 14 amino acids. Per the germline V gene, CDR1 is SGHRS and CDR2 is YFSETQ. Trimming stripped 4 bases from V and 2 bases from J, with 13 bases between. CDR3 protein: CASSNTGNPYEQYF. The CDR3 DNA follows: TGCGCCAGCAGCAACACGGGAAACCCCTACGAGCAGTACTTC.

This chain uses TRBV21-1 with TRBJ2-5. TRBV21-1 is a pseudogene locus. The CDR3 totals 15 residues. The CDR3 DNA follows: TGTGCCAGCAGCAAGGTTGCTGGGTCCCAAGAGACCCGGTACTTC. Translation gives CASSKVAGSQETRYF.

This clonotype was counted between two and nine times. CDR3 sequence (DNA): TGCAGTGCTGTCGACAGGGGGATCGGGGAGCTGTTTTTT. It codes for CSAVDRGIGELFF. The J gene is TRBJ2-2, the V gene TRBV20-1; 9 bases align to TRBD1. Unmatched junction bases numbered 5, after V lost 5 bases and J lost 7 bases. The germline gives CDR1 DFQATT, CDR2 SNEGSKA (reference sequence). This CDR3 is 13 amino acids long.

This clonotype was observed a handful of times. V is TRBV9 and J is TRBJ2-7; D might be TRBD1 or TRBD2, each matching 6 bases. The length of the CDR3 is 15 residues. The V end lost 4 bases, the J end lost 6 bases, and 20 bases lay between the germline ends. Germline loops: CDR1 SGDLS, CDR2 YYNGEE. Here the CDR3 DNA reads TGTGCCAGCAGCCCAAGCCAGGGGAAGGGGGGCGAGCAGTACTTC. It is translated as CASSPSQGKGGEQYF.

This clonotype was picked up a small number of times. A junction boundary mismatches the germline segment, possibly from a read error. The chain uses TRBV4-2 and TRBJ2-7, with D perhaps matching TRBD2 (7 bases). From germline, CDR1 is LGHNA and CDR2 YNFKEQ. The CDR3 is made up of 17 amino acids. The CDR3 DNA is TGTGCCAGCTGCCACCCGGGGGGCAGGGACTCATCCTACGAGCAGTACTTC. It codes for CASCHPGGRDSSYEQYF.

This clonotype has just a few counts. The genes are TRBV5-5 and TRBJ2-1; a weak D match, TRBD2 (5 bases). V lost 2 bases and J lost 6, with 18 bases in between. Per germline, CDR1 SGHKS and CDR2 YYEKEE (reference sequence). CDR3 size: 16 residues. CDR3 region: CASSLTPEGLSNEQFF. In DNA form, the CDR3 reads TGTGCCAGCAGCTTAACACCTGAGGGCCTTTCCAATGAGCAGTTCTTC.

This clonotype has a handful of counts. The V call is TRBV7-6, the J call TRBJ2-2; TRBD1 aligns across 7 bases. This CDR3 spans 14 amino acids. Germline CDR1 reads SGHVS; CDR2 reads FNYEAQ. V was clipped by 5 bases and J by 8 bases; unmatched bases: 8. Written as DNA, the CDR3 is TGTGCCAGCAGCCCGGGACAGTACCCGGGGGAGCTGTTTTTT. It translates to CASSPGQYPGELFF.

The rearrangement links TRBV7-9 to TRBJ1-1, with 9 bases that match TRBD1. The CDR3 is made up of 14 amino acids. CDR1 SEHNR and CDR2 FQNEAQ come from the germline V gene (reference sequence). The ends lost 5 bases at V and 4 bases at J; junction bases unmatched: 5. In DNA, the CDR3 is TGTGCCAGCAGCCTGGACAGGGGAAGCACTGAAGCTTTCTTT. Amino acid sequence: CASSLDRGSTEAFF.

The chain links TRBV13 to TRBJ2-7; 14 positions match TRBD2. Trimming at V came to 3 bases and at J to 0 bases, leaving 7 bases not matched to a gene. CDR1 and CDR2 from the germline V gene are PRHDT and FYEKMQ (reference sequence). The CDR3 covers 18 residues. CDR3 in amino acids: CASSFGTSGSRSSYEQYF. CDR3 in DNA: TGTGCCAGCAGCTTTGGGACTAGCGGGAGCCGCTCCTCCTACGAGCAGTACTTC.

The rearrangement links TRBV5-1 to TRBJ1-2; D call uncertain. The CDR3 is 15 residues long. With 4 bases removed from V and 2 bases from J, the gap between germline ends came to 15 bases. The germline gives CDR1 SGHRS, CDR2 YFSETQ. The CDR3 protein is CASSANPTLNYGYTF. The CDR3, as DNA: TGCGCCAGCAGCGCCAACCCAACTCTAAACTATGGCTACACCTTC.